This entry lists 17 T cell receptor beta chains sequenced from one sample in a study of blood T cell repertoires in COVID-19 (dated by TCRdb to 2020 to 2021). To prepare the library, the immunoSEQ multiplex PCR assay was applied. TCRdb mirrors the immuneACCESS table, restricted to in-frame sequences. Some clones are absent from its copies; in checked studies, under half trace to an unresolved V gene, and the reason for the others is unknown. For this sample there are approximately 200,000 clones; around 85% appear just once. Around a sixth of the sample is held by the ten biggest clonotypes. Sequenced material: PBMCs or T cells enriched from blood (not recorded which). These receptors all come from a middle-aged man who had recovered from COVID-19.

The V call is TRBV11-2, the J call TRBJ1-1; D gene uncertain. Germline loops: CDR1 SGHAT, CDR2 FQNNGV. The CDR3 sequence is 13 residues long. Trimming left V 4 bases short and J 5 bases short, with 11 bases between. CDR3 residues: CASSSEVGTEAFF. For the CDR3, the DNA is TGTGCCAGCAGCTCGGAGGTCGGGACTGAAGCTTTCTTT.

The chain links TRBV28 to TRBJ2-5; TRBD2 might be the D (6 bases). Germline lookup yields CDR1 MDHEN and CDR2 SYDVKM. Trimming cost V 7 bases and J 5 bases, with 20 bases left between them. The CDR3 runs to 15 residues. The DNA of the CDR3 is TGTGCCAGCACCGACCCCTTAGGGGCGGGGGAGACCCAGTACTTC. It encodes CASTDPLGAGETQYF.

The genes are TRBV5-4 and TRBJ2-7; 8 bases line up with TRBD2. This CDR3 has 15 residues. J gave up 6 bases and V 2 bases, and 10 bases lay outside the gene matches. CDR1 is SGHNT and CDR2 is YYREEE in the germline V gene (reference sequence). The CDR3 loop reads CASSLKAGAVGEQYF. The CDR3 nucleotides are TGTGCCAGCAGCTTAAAAGCGGGGGCCGTTGGCGAGCAGTACTTC.

CDR3 in amino acids: CASSLLAGASEEQYF. The CDR3 nucleotides read TGTGCCAGCTCGCTACTAGCGGGAGCTTCGGAAGAGCAGTACTTC. The rearrangement links TRBV18 to TRBJ2-7; 11 positions match TRBD2. The CDR3 sequence is 15 residues long. The junction had 11 bases not matched to a gene; V was cut back by 6 bases and J by 7 bases. Looked up from germline, CDR1 is KGHSH and CDR2 is LQKENI.

The CDR3 nucleotides are TGTGCCAGCAGCCCGACAGGGGGACAGGGGCAAGAGACCCAGTACTTC. It yields the protein CASSPTGGQGQETQYF. The chain uses TRBV11-3 and TRBJ2-5, with 10 bases matching TRBD1. CDR3 length: 16 residues. Germline assignment: CDR1 SGHNT and CDR2 YENEEA. The junction had 8 bases not matched to a gene; V was cut back by 5 bases and J by 2 bases.

The V call is TRBV6-5, the J call TRBJ2-3, with 9 nucleotides matching TRBD2. The germline CDR1 and CDR2 sequences are MNHEY and SVGAGI. V lost 4 bases, J lost 0 bases, and 2 bases stayed unmatched. This CDR3 spans 15 amino acids. The CDR3 DNA follows: TGTGCCAGCAGTTCCGGACTAGCGAGCACAGATACGCAGTATTTT. It encodes CASSSGLASTDTQYF.

The chain carries TRBV20-1 and TRBJ2-7; 7 bases align to TRBD1. This CDR3 has 11 amino acids. The trim removed 5 bases at V and 5 bases at J, leaving 3 bases unmatched. The V gene's germline CDR1 is DFQATT and CDR2 SNEGSKA (reference sequence). The CDR3 sequence: CSAGDSNEQYF. The CDR3 DNA is TGCAGTGCTGGGGACAGCAACGAGCAGTACTTC.

The chain has TRBV12-5 and TRBJ2-3; unclear D gene. Germline CDR1 LGHNT, CDR2 FRNRAP. CDR3 length equals 13 residues. Deletions cut 5 bases from V and 10 bases from J, with 16 bases between. CDR3 in DNA: TGTGCTAGTGGTGCTAACGATCACGATGCGCAGTATTTT. Protein sequence: CASGANDHDAQYF.

The CDR3 sequence is CAISETRQGNQPQHF. In DNA, the CDR3 is TGTGCCATCAGTGAGACCAGACAGGGCAATCAGCCCCAGCATTTT. The gene calls are TRBV10-3 and TRBJ1-5; possible D gene TRBD1, 6 bases. In germline, CDR1 is ENHRY, CDR2 SYGVKD. V was pared by 2 bases and J by 2 bases, with 10 bases between. The CDR3 is 15 residues long.

V is TRBV9 and J is TRBJ2-1; 9 positions match TRBD1. The CDR3 consists of 16 residues. With 3 bases clipped from V and 4 bases from J, the junction kept 8 bases outside the gene matches. Germline CDR1 is SGDLS and CDR2 is YYNGEE. This CDR3 reads CASSATTGGAYNEQFF. In nucleotides, the CDR3 is TGTGCCAGCAGCGCTACCACAGGGGGCGCGTACAATGAGCAGTTCTTC. Drawing the rest from reference TRBV9 and TRBJ2-1, the complete variable domain is DSGVTQTPKHLITATGQRVTLRCSPRSGDLSVYWYQQSLDQGLQFLIQYYNGEERAKGNILERFSAQQFPDLHSELNLSSLELGDSALYFCASSATTGGAYNEQFFGPGTRLTVL.

The CDR3 region is CASSPGTASYEQYF. DNA for the CDR3: TGTGCCAGCAGCCCCGGGACAGCAAGCTACGAGCAGTACTTC. The chain carries TRBV9 and TRBJ2-7; 7 bases align to TRBD1. J was trimmed by 3 bases and V by 4 bases; bases with no gene match: 7. Germline V lookup: CDR1 SGDLS, CDR2 YYNGEE. The CDR3 has 14 residues.

The rearrangement links TRBV5-1 to TRBJ1-1; D may be TRBD1 (6 bases). Germline V CDR1 and CDR2: SGHRS, YFSETQ. The CDR3 runs 15 residues. Trimming took 3 bases from V and 1 from J, leaving 13 bases between them. The CDR3 spells CASSSLQGRNTEAFF. For the CDR3, the DNA is TGCGCCAGCAGCTCGTTACAGGGTCGGAACACTGAAGCTTTCTTT.

This clone was observed a handful of times. This rearrangement joins TRBV28 to TRBJ2-3, with TRBD2 matching 9 bases. The junction had 5 bases not matched to a gene; V was cut back by 2 bases and J by 2 bases. CDR3 length: 16 amino acids. Germline assignment: CDR1 MDHEN and CDR2 SYDVKM. CDR3 sequence (DNA): TGTGCCAGCAGTTTAGGTCTAGCGGGACCCACAGATACGCAGTATTTT. Translation: CASSLGLAGPTDTQYF.

The CDR3 is CASSWTGVGETQYF. CDR3 nucleotides: TGTGCCAGCAGCTGGACAGGGGTGGGAGAGACCCAGTACTTC. The chain links TRBV5-4 to TRBJ2-5; 9 positions match TRBD1. The CDR3 spans 14 residues. Trimming removed 3 bases from V and 4 bases from J; junction bases left unmatched: 4. From germline, CDR1 is SGHNT and CDR2 YYREEE (reference sequence).

The chain combines TRBV6-5 with TRBJ1-1; D unclear. Germline CDR1 reads MNHEY; CDR2 reads SVGAGI. This CDR3 is built from 13 residues. V was pared by 0 bases and J by 0 bases, with 2 bases between. The CDR3 loop reads CASSYSLNTEAFF. The CDR3 DNA is TGTGCCAGCAGTTACTCCTTGAACACTGAAGCTTTCTTT.

The J gene is TRBJ2-2, the V gene TRBV11-3; TRBD2 aligns across 12 bases. Germline loops: CDR1 SGHNT, CDR2 YENEEA. The J segment lost 5 bases and the V segment lost 5 bases, leaving 15 bases of the junction unmatched. The CDR3 contains 19 residues. CDR3 protein: CASSPRFPSGRAGTGELFF. As DNA, the CDR3 is TGTGCCAGCAGCCCCAGATTCCCTAGCGGGAGGGCCGGGACCGGGGAGCTGTTTTTT.

The CDR3 here is CASSYSGGHGLEAFF. The CDR3 DNA follows: TGTGCCAGCAGTTACTCGGGGGGGCATGGACTTGAAGCTTTCTTT. V is TRBV6-5 and J is TRBJ1-1; D is possibly TRBD1 (6 bases). The CDR3 consists of 15 residues. Germline loops: CDR1 MNHEY, CDR2 SVGAGI. Trimming stripped 0 bases from V and 7 bases from J, with 15 bases between.